Sequencing of this T cell receptor beta chain was carried out in a study of CD8+ T cells in alopecia areata. Study results and limitations: Scalp clonality, along with expanded CD8+ clones among the top 100, was significantly decreased by tofacitinib.

RNA was isolated and reverse transcribed to cDNA, the sequencing template. The assay was immunoSEQ multiplex PCR, and TCRdb's table has in-frame clones only and misses some. The repertoire holds some 170,000 clones, with 58% as singletons. Of note for this clone: What it binds is not known.

Specified treatment: oral pan-JAK inhibitor, 5-10 mg twice daily. Source: CD4+ T cells sorted from blood, taken at approximately week 60, from a patient treated with tofacitinib. The TCR was taken from a human donor with alopecia areata.

The CDR3 reads CAWSAGTTTEFF. The CDR3 bases are TGTGCCTGGAGTGCCGGGACTACGACGGAGTTCTTC. This sequence joins TRBV30 and TRBJ2-1, with TRBD2 matching over 7 bases. The CDR3 is 12 amino acids. Germline V gives CDR1 GTSNPN, CDR2 SVGIG (reference sequence). The J segment lost 14 bases and the V segment lost 1 base, leaving 8 bases of the junction unmatched.